The text below deals with one T cell receptor beta chain. What antigen it recognizes has not been identified. Within one base of it there is no much larger clone, and no base qualities were kept. This sample is part of a study of OX40 agonist ivuxolimab in advanced cancers. Concerning the study at large: Ivuxolimab, which targeted the costimulatory receptor OX40 (CD134), was an agonistic, fully human IgG2 monoclonal antibody. Intravenous ivuxolimab was administered to patients every 2 weeks at six dose levels: 0.01, 0.1, 0.3, 1.5, 3 and 10 mg/kg. Of the roughly 52 dose-escalation patients, hepatocellular carcinoma was present in around 19, melanoma in around 15, renal cell carcinoma in 9 and head and neck cancer in 9. In the dose-escalation cohort, 75% to 85% of patients were male, and the mean age was roughly 56 years with a range of roughly 23 to 79. Prior anti-PD-1, anti-PD-L1 or anti-CTLA-4 therapy was permitted, and 30% to 45% of dose-escalation patients had received checkpoint inhibitors. Partial responses occurred in three dose-escalation patients: two with cutaneous melanoma and one with hepatocellular carcinoma. Peripheral TCRbeta sequencing was intended to test whether TCR sequence diversity was altered and clonal T-cell expansion was caused by ivuxolimab. The paper covers the monotherapy dose-escalation part of the phase I ivuxolimab trial, which included N ≈ 54 patients.

Genomic DNA was isolated from the sorted cells so that the TCRbeta CDR3 region could be sequenced. The immunoSEQ Assay was used to sequence the TCRbeta CDR3 regions. The table comes from immuneACCESS by way of TCRdb, which keeps in-frame sequences with V and J called. Part of the clones is missing from these tables; in studies checked, under half for an unresolved V gene and the rest for unknown reasons. Present in this sample are approximately 69,000 clones, roughly 94% of which were seen just once. The top ten constitute 15% to 17% of the sample. The trial excluded patients who had a history of autoimmune disease or were on systemic immunosuppression. In every dose cohort, peripheral blood was drawn for TCR sequencing at baseline, cycle 4 day 1, and cycle 7 day 1. Samples were obtained from an open-label, multicenter, first-in-human phase I dose-escalation trial of ivuxolimab. Adults with locally advanced or metastatic melanoma, renal cell, hepatocellular, or head and neck squamous cell carcinoma were enrolled in the trial. Before TCR sequencing, CD4+ T cells and CD8+ T cells were sorted from peripheral blood as separate populations.

The CDR3 covers 14 residues, taking in both the cysteine and the phenylalanine. Just CDR3 DNA is preserved here, 42 bases in frame from base 1. V is cut back by 5 bases and J by 9 bases, with 9 bases in the junction unmatched. The germline V gene (reference sequence) supplies CDR1 PRHDT and CDR2 FYEKMQ. The research as a whole found: On average, CD8+ T cells showed more expanded clones than CD4+ T cells after ivuxolimab. The antigen specificity of the clonally expanded peripheral T cells was not determined. Low levels of normalized T-cell clonal expansion were also seen in some patients who did not respond. Partial responders in the 0.1-3.0 mg/kg groups had among the lowest normalized peripheral clonal expansion, especially among CD8+ T cells. Clonal expansion of both CD4+ and CD8+ blood T cells was observed from baseline to week 6 at doses 0.1 to 3.0 mg/kg.

The sequenced sample was CD4+ or CD8+ T cells sorted from blood, obtained in a trial of the OX40 agonist ivuxolimab. This clonotype was obtained from an adult with an advanced solid tumor such as melanoma, head and neck, liver or kidney cancer. In this chain, TRBV13 is recombined with TRBJ2-7; TRBD1 fits 11 bases in the junction. At the DNA level, the sequence is TGTGCCAGCAGCCCCCGGGACAGGGGGAAGGTGCAGTACTTC. It encodes CASSPRDRGKVQYF.